These T cell receptor beta chains were read from a single sample in a study of T-cell memory formation after mild COVID-19. TCRdb reanalysed the 5' RACE reads using MiXCR and keeps one entry per CDR3 protein. This sample has around 200,000 distinct CDR3 sequences, with roughly 16% found just once. Sequencing was done on a sample of PBMCs or a T cell subset sorted from them (not recorded which). Receptors originate from an adult woman who had mild COVID-19 (a few samples of this study predate the infection). Cell type and time point are not known. Both conserved end residues are trimmed from each CDR3. Expanded clones get a size class; other rows say once, few or many, or leave the size out.

V gene | clone size | CDR3 protein
TRBV2 | once | ASSWDSATNEKLF
TRBV6-2/TRBV6-3 | - | ASSYSSPPGELF
TRBV10-3 | - | AISGGLAGDGTGELF
TRBV20-1 | few | SARDGGRRWTDTQY
TRBV29-1 | - | SVQRPPGGKQY
TRBV29-1 | - | SVGGNSNQPQH
TRBV20-1 | - | SARPGQGLEQY
TRBV29-1 | few | SVDPTGEDYGYT
TRBV7-2 | - | ASSLAHGGGQETQY
TRBV20-1 | few | SAQNRDRGTNEQF
TRBV18 | - | ASSPQGLGGDEQY
TRBV11-3 | medium-sized | ASSLDRLAGVNNEQF
TRBV24-1 | - | ATSDSGNRHTEAF
TRBV5-1 | few | ASSLDSPNYGYT
TRBV7-2 | - | ASSSTSGTYEQY
TRBV18 | - | ASSPPVGSNEQF
TRBV5-1 | few | ASSLVGLAPNEKLF
TRBV6-5 | - | ASSPQLAPALYGYT
TRBV19 | - | ASSISGGGDEQF
TRBV3-1 | - | ASSPSGGGSETQY
TRBV20-1 | - | SASGATGGGNTIY
TRBV11-3 | few | ASSSSVIDTQY
TRBV6-2/TRBV6-3 | - | ASSYRGTSGTKAHNEQF
TRBV7-2 | - | ASSIDRGSAEAF
TRBV29-1 | once | SVEGLWGEQY
TRBV19 | few | ASSTGVNTEAF
TRBV5-1 | few | ASSPPDGGAESADTQY
TRBV11-2 | - | ASSSPAGQGIAF
TRBV19 | - | ASSIGQNTGELF
TRBV5-1 | - | ASTSLGSYNEQF
TRBV4-3 | - | ASSQHTRVEQF
TRBV12-3/TRBV12-4 | few | ASSFRPLTYEQY
TRBV20-1 | - | SARIRGGTGGRNEQY
TRBV5-1 | - | ASSLDGGNTIY
TRBV2 | - | ASSSYSNTEAF
TRBV6-6 | few | ASSYSYGGGLNEQF
TRBV10-3 | few | AISDRGLWAEQF
TRBV7-2 | many | ASSLGTTLTDTQY
TRBV5-1 | many | ASSSGGGLTTDTQY
TRBV20-1 | few | SARDSASPFYGYT
TRBV7-2 | few | ASSLAPTSRETQY
TRBV11-2 | few | ASSQPSMTGASGANVLT
TRBV9 | - | ASSSRTGRDTQY
TRBV5-1 | few | ASSFGTPTYEQY
TRBV30 | few | AWRLNLGTEAF
TRBV20-1 | few | SAPGAGRANNEQF
TRBV9 | - | ASSVGAGRESTDTQY
TRBV20-1 | - | SAWARLSSYNEQF
TRBV6-5 | few | ASSYGTETQY
TRBV24-1 | - | ATSDSRLAKLF
TRBV9 | few | ASSLLAGATDTQY
TRBV9 | few | ASSVAAGGSGETQY
TRBV20-1 | - | SARAHRKETQY
TRBV7-2 | - | ASTPSGSTTGELF
TRBV25-1 | - | ASSAHRDSNQPQH